The 12 T cell receptor beta chains below all came from one sample that was sequenced in a study of T cells in Graves' hyperthyroidism and ophthalmopathy. TCR beta CDR3 region amplification was performed from RNA transcripts. In the first-round RT-PCR of the TCR CDR3, the HTBI primer set was used. TCRdb used MiXCR to reprocess the multiplex PCR reads, holding one entry per CDR3 protein. The sample lists about 55,000 distinct CDR3 sequences, under 70% seen once, with 2.5% to 3.5% in the top ten. The sequencing input was blood. The receptor set was obtained from a woman aged 55 to 70 with Graves' ophthalmopathy.

The rearrangement joins TRBV7-6 to TRBJ2-1, with D perhaps matching TRBD2 (6 bases). This CDR3 comprises 15 residues. Germline V gives CDR1 SGHVS, CDR2 FNYEAQ. V lost 3 bases and J lost 9, with 18 bases in between. CDR3 residues: CASSLGAGRMGEQFF. As DNA, the CDR3 is TGTGCCAGCAGCTTGGGCGCAGGGAGGATGGGTGAGCAGTTCTTC. The whole variable domain, remainder taken from reference TRBV7-6 and TRBJ2-1, is GAGVSQSPRYKVTKRGQDVALRCDPISGHVSLYWYRQALGQGPEFLTYFNYEAQQDKSGLPNDRFSAERPEGSISTLTIQRTEQRDSAMYRCASSLGAGRMGEQFFGPGTRLTVL.

The chain recombines TRBV19 with TRBJ2-6; 12 nucleotides line up with TRBD2. CDR1 and CDR2 from the germline V gene are LNHDA and SQIVND (reference sequence). The length of the CDR3 is 18 residues. Trimming cost V 7 bases and J 4 bases; bases outside gene matches: 11. The CDR3 region is CASTPGLAGLGGANVLTF. The CDR3 region has the DNA TGTGCCAGTACCCCGGGACTAGCGGGTCTAGGCGGGGCCAACGTCCTGACTTTC.

This clonotype is a singleton in its sample. The rearrangement uses TRBV20-1 and TRBJ1-2; no clear D gene. Germline CDR1 reads DFQATT; CDR2 reads SNEGSKA (reference sequence). There are 13 residues in the CDR3. The V and J ends lost 0 bases and 5 bases respectively, with 10 bases between them. The CDR3 coding sequence is TGCAGTGCTAGAGAGCAGGTCTCGTATGGCTACACCTTC. Translated: CSAREQVSYGYTF.

V is TRBV29-1 and J is TRBJ1-2, with 9 bases fitting TRBD1. This CDR3 contains 12 residues. Germline V CDR1 and CDR2: SQVTM, ANQGSEA. V lost 8 bases, J lost 6 bases, and 7 bases stayed unmatched. As DNA, the CDR3 is TGCAGCCCTCGGGACAGGGTAGATGGCTACACCTTC. Its translation: CSPRDRVDGYTF.

The rearrangement joins TRBV19 to TRBJ2-1, with 8 nucleotides matching TRBD1. Germline V gene data show CDR1 as LNHDA and CDR2 as SQIVND (reference sequence). V dropped 5 bases and J dropped 0; count of bases not matched to a gene: 6. This CDR3 region has 16 residues. CDR3 in amino acids: CASSPGQADSYNEQFF. The CDR3 DNA is TGTGCCAGTAGTCCGGGACAGGCCGACTCCTACAATGAGCAGTTCTTC. The full variable domain, in which reference TRBV19 and TRBJ2-1 provide the parts outside the CDR3, is DGGITQSPKYLFRKEGQNVTLSCEQNLNHDAMYWYRQDPGQGLRLIYYSQIVNDFQKGDIAEGYSVSREKKESFPLTVTSAQKNPTAFYLCASSPGQADSYNEQFFGPGTRLTVL.

About this clonotype: At one end the junction does not follow the germline gene, possibly because of a read error. This chain connects TRBV7-6 to TRBJ2-7; D perhaps matches TRBD1 (6 bases). This CDR3 comprises 15 residues. Germline V CDR1 and CDR2: SGHVS, FNYEAQ. Here the CDR3 reads CAGSLAPDRPYEHYF. Here the CDR3 DNA reads TGTGCCGGCAGCTTAGCGCCGGACAGACCCTACGAGCACTACTTC.

The chain links TRBV7-6 to TRBJ2-1, with D perhaps TRBD1 (5 bases). From germline, CDR1 is SGHVS and CDR2 FNYEAQ. The CDR3 runs to 15 residues. Trimming pared 5 bases from V and 7 bases from J, leaving 18 bases between. The DNA of the CDR3 is TGTGCCAGCAGCGACGTCTGGGGCATAGCTAATGAGCAGTTCTTC. Its translation is CASSDVWGIANEQFF. The whole variable domain, filled in from reference TRBV7-6 and TRBJ2-1, reads GAGVSQSPRYKVTKRGQDVALRCDPISGHVSLYWYRQALGQGPEFLTYFNYEAQQDKSGLPNDRFSAERPEGSISTLTIQRTEQRDSAMYRCASSDVWGIANEQFFGPGTRLTVL.

This clonotype has ten or more counts. The rearrangement links TRBV4-2 to TRBJ1-5, with D possibly being TRBD1 (5 bases). The CDR3 is made up of 16 amino acids. Per germline, CDR1 LGHNA and CDR2 YNFKEQ. The V gene lost 1 base and the J gene lost 3 bases, with 13 bases spanning the gap. The CDR3 bases are TGTGCCAGCAGCCAAGCCCCCGACAGAACCAATCAGCCCCAGCATTTT. It codes for CASSQAPDRTNQPQHF.

The chain carries TRBV20-1 and TRBJ2-1; TRBD2 aligns across 9 bases. V lost 6 bases and J lost 8; bases outside the gene matches: 2. CDR3 length: 11 amino acids. Germline V gives CDR1 DFQATT, CDR2 SNEGSKA (reference sequence). DNA of the CDR3: TGCAGTGCCATAGCGGGAGATGAGCAGTTCTTC. Translating gives CSAIAGDEQFF.

This clonotype was recorded only once. The rearrangement links TRBV5-1 to TRBJ1-2; D is unclear. The CDR3 has 13 amino acids. Germline lookup yields CDR1 SGHRS and CDR2 YFSETQ. V was clipped by 4 bases and J by 1 base, with 8 bases between them. The CDR3 loop reads CASSMNSNYGYTF. The DNA of the CDR3 is TGCGCCAGCAGCATGAACAGTAACTATGGCTACACCTTC.

Ten or more counts support this clonotype. This chain joins TRBV5-1 and TRBJ2-2; D may be TRBD2 (6 bases). Germline values: CDR1 SGHRS, CDR2 YFSETQ. V was cut by 4 bases and J by 0 bases, with 22 bases left in between. The CDR3 is made up of 19 amino acids. The CDR3 nucleotides are TGCGCCAGCAGCATAAAAGAGATGGGACTGCACCCGAACACCGGGGAGCTGTTTTTT. This gives the protein CASSIKEMGLHPNTGELFF.

Comment on this clonotype: Since no conserved phenylalanine or tryptophan closes the CDR3, a read error is the likely cause. The limits of the CDR3 on the DNA are not certain, so only TCRdb's listed CDR3 is given. The chain uses TRBV6-4 and TRBJ2-5; the table assigns TRBD2, which was not confirmed against the DNA. The germline V gene has CDR1 MRHNA and CDR2 SNTAGT. The CDR3 spans 8 amino acids, including both terminal residues. The CDR3 loop is CASSDGTS.